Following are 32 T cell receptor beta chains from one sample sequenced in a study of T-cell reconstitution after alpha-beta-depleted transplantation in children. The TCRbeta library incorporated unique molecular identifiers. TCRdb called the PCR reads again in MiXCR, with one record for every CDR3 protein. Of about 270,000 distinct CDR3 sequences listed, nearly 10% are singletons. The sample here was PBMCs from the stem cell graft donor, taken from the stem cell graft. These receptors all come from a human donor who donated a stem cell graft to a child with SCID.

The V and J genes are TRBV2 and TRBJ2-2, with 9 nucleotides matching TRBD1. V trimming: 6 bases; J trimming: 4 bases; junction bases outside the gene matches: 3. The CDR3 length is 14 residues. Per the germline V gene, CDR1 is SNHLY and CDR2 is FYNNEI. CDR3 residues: CASRMDRGTGELFF. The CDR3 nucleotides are TGTGCCAGCAGGATGGACAGGGGCACCGGGGAGCTGTTTTTT.

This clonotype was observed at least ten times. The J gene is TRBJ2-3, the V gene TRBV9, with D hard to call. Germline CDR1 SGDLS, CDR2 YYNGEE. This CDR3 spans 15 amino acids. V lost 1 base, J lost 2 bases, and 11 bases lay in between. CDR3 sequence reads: CASSVQDAPTDTQYF. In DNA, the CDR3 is TGTGCCAGCAGCGTACAAGACGCTCCCACAGATACGCAGTATTTT.

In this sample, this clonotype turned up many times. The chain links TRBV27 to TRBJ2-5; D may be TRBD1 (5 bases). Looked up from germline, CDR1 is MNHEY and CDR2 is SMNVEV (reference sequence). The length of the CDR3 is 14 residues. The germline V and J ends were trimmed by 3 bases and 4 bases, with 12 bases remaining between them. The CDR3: CASSLQGMGETQYF. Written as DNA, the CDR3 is TGTGCCAGCAGTTTGCAGGGAATGGGAGAGACCCAGTACTTC.

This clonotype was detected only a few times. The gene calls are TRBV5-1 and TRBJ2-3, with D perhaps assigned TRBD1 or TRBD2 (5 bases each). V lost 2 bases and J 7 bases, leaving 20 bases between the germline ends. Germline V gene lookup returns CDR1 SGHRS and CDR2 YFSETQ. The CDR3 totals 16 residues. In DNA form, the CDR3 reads TGCGCCAGCAGCTTAAAGGGACCTCAAGCACAGAATACGCAGTATTTT. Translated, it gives CASSLKGPQAQNTQYF.

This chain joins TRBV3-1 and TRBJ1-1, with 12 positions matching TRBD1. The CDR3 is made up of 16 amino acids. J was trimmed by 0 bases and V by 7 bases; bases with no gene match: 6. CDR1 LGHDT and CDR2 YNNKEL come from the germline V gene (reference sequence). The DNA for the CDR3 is TGTGCCAGCACCCCGGGGACAGGGGGCATGAACACTGAAGCTTTCTTT. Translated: CASTPGTGGMNTEAFF.

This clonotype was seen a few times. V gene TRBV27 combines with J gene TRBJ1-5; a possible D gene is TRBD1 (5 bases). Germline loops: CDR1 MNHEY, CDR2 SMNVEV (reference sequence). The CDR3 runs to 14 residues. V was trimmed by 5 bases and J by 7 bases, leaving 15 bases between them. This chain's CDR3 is CASSPGTAGQPQHF. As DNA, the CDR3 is TGTGCCAGCAGTCCAGGGACGGCGGGGCAGCCCCAGCATTTT.

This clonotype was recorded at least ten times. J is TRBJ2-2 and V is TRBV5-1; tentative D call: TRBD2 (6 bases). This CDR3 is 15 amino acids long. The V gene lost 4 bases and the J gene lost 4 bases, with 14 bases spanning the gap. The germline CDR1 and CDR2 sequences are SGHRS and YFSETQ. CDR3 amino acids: CASSIGGFSTGELFF. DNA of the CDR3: TGCGCCAGCAGCATCGGAGGGTTCTCCACCGGGGAGCTGTTTTTT.

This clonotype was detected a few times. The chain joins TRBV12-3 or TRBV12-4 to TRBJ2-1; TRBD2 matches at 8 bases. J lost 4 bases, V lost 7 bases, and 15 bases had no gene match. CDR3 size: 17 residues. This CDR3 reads CASIQAGGGLVYNEQFF. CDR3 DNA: TGTGCCAGCATCCAGGCAGGCGGGGGGCTCGTTTACAATGAGCAGTTCTTC.

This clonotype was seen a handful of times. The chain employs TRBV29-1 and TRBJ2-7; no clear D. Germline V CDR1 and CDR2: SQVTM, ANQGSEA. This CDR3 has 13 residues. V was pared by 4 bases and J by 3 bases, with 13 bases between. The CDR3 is CSVGMARDYEQYF. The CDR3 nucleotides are TGCAGCGTTGGGATGGCCCGAGACTACGAGCAGTACTTC.

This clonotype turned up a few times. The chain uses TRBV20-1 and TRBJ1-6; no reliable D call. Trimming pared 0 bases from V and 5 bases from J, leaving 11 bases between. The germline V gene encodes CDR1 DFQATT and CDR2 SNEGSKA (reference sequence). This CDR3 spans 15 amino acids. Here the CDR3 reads CSARERGVNNSPLHF. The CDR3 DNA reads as TGCAGTGCTAGAGAGCGGGGAGTGAATAATTCACCCCTCCACTTT.

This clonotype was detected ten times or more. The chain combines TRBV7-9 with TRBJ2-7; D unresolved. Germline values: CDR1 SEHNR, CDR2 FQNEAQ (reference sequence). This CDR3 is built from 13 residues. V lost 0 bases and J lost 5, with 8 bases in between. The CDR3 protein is CASSLAGSNEQYF. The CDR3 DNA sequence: TGTGCCAGCAGCTTAGCTGGGTCCAACGAGCAGTACTTC. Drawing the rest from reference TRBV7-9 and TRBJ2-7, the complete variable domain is DTGVSQNPRHKITKRGQNVTFRCDPISEHNRLYWYRQTLGQGPEFLTYFQNEAQLEKSRLLSDRFSAERPKGSFSTLEIQRTEQGDSAMYLCASSLAGSNEQYFGPGTRLTVT.

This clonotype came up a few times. The CDR3 DNA follows: TGCGCCAGCAGCTTGGGGAGCGGCCTCTTGGGCACTGAAGCTTTCTTT. Protein: CASSLGSGLLGTEAFF. The chain uses TRBV5-1 and TRBJ1-1; D ambiguous. The V gene's germline CDR1 is SGHRS and CDR2 YFSETQ. CDR3 length: 16 residues. V was pared by 0 bases and J by 4 bases, with 16 bases between.

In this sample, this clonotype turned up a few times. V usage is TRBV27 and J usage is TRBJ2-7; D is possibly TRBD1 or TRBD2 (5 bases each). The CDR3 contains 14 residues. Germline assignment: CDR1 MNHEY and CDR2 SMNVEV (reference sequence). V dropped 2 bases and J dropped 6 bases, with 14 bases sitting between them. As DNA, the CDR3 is TGTGCCAGCAGTTTACTTCGGGGTGGGGGCGAGCAGTACTTC. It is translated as CASSLLRGGGEQYF.

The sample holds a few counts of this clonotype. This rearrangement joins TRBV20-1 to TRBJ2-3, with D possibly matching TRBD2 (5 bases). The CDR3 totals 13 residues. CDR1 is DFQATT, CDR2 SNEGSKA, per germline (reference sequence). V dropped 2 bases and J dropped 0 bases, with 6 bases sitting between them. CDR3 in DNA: TGCAGTGCTAGATGGACTAGCACAGATACGCAGTATTTT. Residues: CSARWTSTDTQYF.

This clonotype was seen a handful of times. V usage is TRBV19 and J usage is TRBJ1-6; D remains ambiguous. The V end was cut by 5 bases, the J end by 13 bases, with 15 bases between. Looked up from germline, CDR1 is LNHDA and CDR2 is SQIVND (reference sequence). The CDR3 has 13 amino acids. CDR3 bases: TGTGCCAGTAGTCTGCTGTCTAATCGGCCCCTCCACTTT. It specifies CASSLLSNRPLHF.

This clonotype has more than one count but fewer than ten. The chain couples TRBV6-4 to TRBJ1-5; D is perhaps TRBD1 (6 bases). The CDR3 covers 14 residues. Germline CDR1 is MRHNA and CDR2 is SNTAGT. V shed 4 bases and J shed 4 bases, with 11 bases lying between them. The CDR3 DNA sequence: TGTGCCAGCAGTGCGGACAGTATAAATCAGCCCCAGCATTTT. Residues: CASSADSINQPQHF.

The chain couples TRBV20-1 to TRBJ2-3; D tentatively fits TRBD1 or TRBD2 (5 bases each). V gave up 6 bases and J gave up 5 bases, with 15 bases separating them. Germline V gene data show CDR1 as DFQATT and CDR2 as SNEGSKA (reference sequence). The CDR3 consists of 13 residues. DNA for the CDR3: TGCAGTGCCAACTCCGGGACGCGAGATACGCAGTATTTT. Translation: CSANSGTRDTQYF.

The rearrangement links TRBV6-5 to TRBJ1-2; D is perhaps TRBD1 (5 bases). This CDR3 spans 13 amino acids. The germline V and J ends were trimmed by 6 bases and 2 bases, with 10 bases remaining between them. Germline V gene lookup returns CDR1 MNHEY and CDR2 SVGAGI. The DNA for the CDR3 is TGTGCCAGCAGCCAGGGTTACAACTATGGCTACACCTTC. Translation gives CASSQGYNYGYTF.

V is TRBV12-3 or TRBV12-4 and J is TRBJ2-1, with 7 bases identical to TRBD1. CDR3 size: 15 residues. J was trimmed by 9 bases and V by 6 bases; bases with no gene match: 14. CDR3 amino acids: CASSSPDRVDGEQFF. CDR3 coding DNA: TGTGCCAGCAGCTCCCCTGACAGGGTAGATGGTGAGCAGTTCTTC.

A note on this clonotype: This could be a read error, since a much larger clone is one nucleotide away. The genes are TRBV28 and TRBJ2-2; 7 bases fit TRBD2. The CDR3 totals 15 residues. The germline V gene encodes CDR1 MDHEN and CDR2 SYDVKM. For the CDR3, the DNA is TGTGCCAGCAGTTTATCCGGGAGGTGGACCGCGGAGCTGTTTTTT. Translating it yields CASSLSGRWTAELFF.

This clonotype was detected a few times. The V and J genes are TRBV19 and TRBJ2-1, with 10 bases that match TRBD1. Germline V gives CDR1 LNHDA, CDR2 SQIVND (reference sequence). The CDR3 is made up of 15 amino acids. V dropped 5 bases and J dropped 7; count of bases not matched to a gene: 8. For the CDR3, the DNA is TGTGCCAGTAGTCCCAGACAGGGGGCGGTGAATGAGCAGTTCTTC. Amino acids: CASSPRQGAVNEQFF.

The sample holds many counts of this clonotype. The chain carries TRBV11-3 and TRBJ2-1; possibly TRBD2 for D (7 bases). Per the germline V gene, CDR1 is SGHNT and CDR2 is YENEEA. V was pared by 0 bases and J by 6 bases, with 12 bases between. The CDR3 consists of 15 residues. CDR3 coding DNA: TGTGCCAGCAGCTTAGACGGGGGGCCGATCAATGAGCAGTTCTTC. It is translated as CASSLDGGPINEQFF.

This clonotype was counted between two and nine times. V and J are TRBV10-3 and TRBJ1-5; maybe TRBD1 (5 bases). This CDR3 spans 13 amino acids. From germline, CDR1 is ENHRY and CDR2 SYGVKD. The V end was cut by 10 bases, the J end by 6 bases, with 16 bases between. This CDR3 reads CATTGGVGQPQHF. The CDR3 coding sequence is TGTGCCACCACCGGGGGTGTGGGTCAGCCCCAGCATTTT.

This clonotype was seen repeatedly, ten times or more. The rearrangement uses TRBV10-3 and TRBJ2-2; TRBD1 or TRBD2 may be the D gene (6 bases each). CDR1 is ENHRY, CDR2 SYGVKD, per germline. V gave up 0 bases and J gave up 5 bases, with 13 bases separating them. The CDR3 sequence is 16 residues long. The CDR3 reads CAISESGGRYTGELFF. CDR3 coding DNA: TGTGCCATCAGTGAGTCGGGGGGCAGATATACCGGGGAGCTGTTTTTT.

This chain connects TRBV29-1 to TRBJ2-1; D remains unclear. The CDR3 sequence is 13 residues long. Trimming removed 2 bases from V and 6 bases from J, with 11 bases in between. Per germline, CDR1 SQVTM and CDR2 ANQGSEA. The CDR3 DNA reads TGCAGCGTTGAAAGGGTCGTCGGCAATGAGCAGTTCTTC. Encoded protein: CSVERVVGNEQFF.

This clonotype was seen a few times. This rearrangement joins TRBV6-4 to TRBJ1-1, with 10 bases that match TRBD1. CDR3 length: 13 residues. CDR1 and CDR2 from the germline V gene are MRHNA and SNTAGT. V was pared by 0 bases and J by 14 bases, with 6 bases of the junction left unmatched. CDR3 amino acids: CASSDSTGGAKFF. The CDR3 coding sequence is TGTGCCAGCAGTGACTCGACAGGGGGCGCAAAGTTCTTT.

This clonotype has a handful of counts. The CDR3 here is CASSLQNANEQFF. In nucleotides, the CDR3 is TGTGCCAGCAGTTTACAAAACGCGAATGAGCAGTTCTTC. This chain links TRBV12-3 or TRBV12-4 with TRBJ2-1; D ambiguous. CDR3 length: 13 amino acids. V dropped 2 bases and J dropped 7 bases, with 9 bases sitting between them.

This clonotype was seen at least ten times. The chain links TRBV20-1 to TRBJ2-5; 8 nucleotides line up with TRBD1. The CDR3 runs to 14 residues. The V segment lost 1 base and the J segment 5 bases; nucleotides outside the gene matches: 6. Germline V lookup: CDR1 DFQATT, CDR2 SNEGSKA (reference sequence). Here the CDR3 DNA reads TGCAGTGCTAGAGGGACAGGGATCGGGGAGACCCAGTACTTC. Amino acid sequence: CSARGTGIGETQYF.

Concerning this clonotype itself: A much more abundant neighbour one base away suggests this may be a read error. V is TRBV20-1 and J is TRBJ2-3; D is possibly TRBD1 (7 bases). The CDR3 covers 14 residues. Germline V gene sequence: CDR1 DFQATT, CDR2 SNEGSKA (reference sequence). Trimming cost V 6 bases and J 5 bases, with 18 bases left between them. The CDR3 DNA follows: TGCAGTGCCATACGGAGGGGGCAGGAAGATACGCAGTATTTT. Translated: CSAIRRGQEDTQYF.

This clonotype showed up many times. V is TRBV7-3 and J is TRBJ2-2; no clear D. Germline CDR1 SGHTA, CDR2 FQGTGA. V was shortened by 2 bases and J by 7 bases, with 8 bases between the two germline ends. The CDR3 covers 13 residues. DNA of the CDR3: TGTGCCAGCAGCTTAGCTCGTAGCGGGGAGCTGTTTTTT. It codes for CASSLARSGELFF. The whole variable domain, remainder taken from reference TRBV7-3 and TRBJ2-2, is GAGVSQTPSNKVTEKGKYVELRCDPISGHTALYWYRQSLGQGPEFLIYFQGTGAADDSGLPNDRFFAVRPEGSVSTLKIQRTERGDSAVYLCASSLARSGELFFGEGSRLTVL.

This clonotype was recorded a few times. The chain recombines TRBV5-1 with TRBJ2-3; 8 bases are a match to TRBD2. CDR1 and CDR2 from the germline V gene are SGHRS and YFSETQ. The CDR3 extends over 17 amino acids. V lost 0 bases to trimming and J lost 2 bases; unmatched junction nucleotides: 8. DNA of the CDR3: TGCGCCAGCAGCTTGGCCGACGGGGGGGTGGTCACAGATACGCAGTATTTT. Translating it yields CASSLADGGVVTDTQYF.

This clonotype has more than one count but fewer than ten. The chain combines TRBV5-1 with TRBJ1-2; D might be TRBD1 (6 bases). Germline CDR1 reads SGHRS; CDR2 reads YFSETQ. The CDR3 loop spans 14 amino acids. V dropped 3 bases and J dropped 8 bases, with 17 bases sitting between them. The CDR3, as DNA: TGCGCCAGCAGCTGGGACACGACCGGAGGGGGCTACACCTTC. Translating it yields CASSWDTTGGGYTF. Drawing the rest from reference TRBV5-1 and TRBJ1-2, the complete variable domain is KAGVTQTPRYLIKTRGQQVTLSCSPISGHRSVSWYQQTPGQGLQFLFEYFSETQRNKGNFPGRFSGRQFSNSRSEMNVSTLELGDSALYLCASSWDTTGGGYTFGSGTRLTVV.